A single sample is the source of the 9 T cell receptor beta chains below, sequenced in a study of T cell responses to AZD1222 COVID-19 vaccine. Sequencing used immunoSEQ multiplex PCR; TCRdb keeps in-frame clones, though not all of them. The top ten clones hold 4% to 6% of a sample with around 160,000 clones, approximately 89% of them seen once. The sequenced sample was peripheral blood, obtained on day 0 of AZD1222 vaccination. Receptor source: an adult in good health.

This sequence joins TRBV7-8 and TRBJ1-6; no clear D. Germline CDR1 and CDR2: SGHVS and FQNEAQ. V lost 5 bases, J lost 5 bases, and 13 bases lay in between. This CDR3 is 15 amino acids long. The CDR3 is CASSLLDPNNSPLHF. CDR3 nucleotide sequence: TGTGCCAGCAGCCTACTCGACCCAAATAATTCACCCCTCCACTTT.

About this clone itself: Other DNA sequences in this specimen translate into the identical CDR3. The chain links TRBV12-3 or TRBV12-4 to TRBJ1-1; D not certain. CDR3 length equals 11 residues. The V end was cut by 1 base, the J end by 6 bases, with 3 bases between. The CDR3 spells CASSLGPEAFF. DNA for the CDR3: TGTGCCAGCAGTTTAGGGCCTGAAGCTTTCTTT.

V and J are TRBV28 and TRBJ2-7; a possible D gene is TRBD1 (5 bases). This CDR3 has 15 amino acids. The V gene lost 5 bases and the J gene lost 2 bases, with 16 bases spanning the gap. The germline V gene has CDR1 MDHEN and CDR2 SYDVKM. CDR3 in amino acids: CASSPAGLDTYEQYF. The CDR3 DNA follows: TGTGCCAGCAGTCCTGCAGGGCTCGACACCTACGAGCAGTACTTC.

The chain has TRBV2 and TRBJ2-5; the D gene is possibly TRBD1 (6 bases). Trimming left V 6 bases short and J 2 bases short, with 10 bases between. The CDR3 spans 13 residues. Looked up from germline, CDR1 is SNHLY and CDR2 is FYNNEI. CDR3 region: CASSAGQQETQYF. As DNA, the CDR3 is TGTGCCAGCAGCGCCGGACAGCAAGAGACCCAGTACTTC.

The chain is built from TRBV5-1 and TRBJ2-7; no clear D. Germline CDR1 and CDR2: SGHRS and YFSETQ. Trimming removed 4 bases at V and 5 bases at J, with 10 bases between. This CDR3 has 12 amino acids. CDR3 in DNA: TGCGCCAGCAGCCCCCCCGCCGACGAGCAGTACTTC. Its protein product is CASSPPADEQYF.

J is TRBJ2-3 and V is TRBV7-3; 14 nucleotides match TRBD2. With 5 bases clipped from V and 4 bases from J, the junction kept 8 bases outside the gene matches. Germline CDR1 is SGHTA and CDR2 is FQGTGA. The CDR3 totals 17 residues. The CDR3 loop reads CASSQTTSGRGADTQYF. DNA of the CDR3: TGTGCCAGCAGCCAAACGACTAGCGGGAGGGGGGCAGATACGCAGTATTTT.

The rearrangement uses TRBV6-1 and TRBJ2-1; D tentatively fits TRBD1 or TRBD2 (5 bases each). V gave up 2 bases and J gave up 6 bases, with 14 bases separating them. The CDR3 sequence is 15 residues long. Germline CDR1 and CDR2: MNHNS and SASEGT. The CDR3 protein is CASSEKAEGSNEQFF. The DNA for the CDR3 is TGTGCCAGCAGTGAAAAGGCAGAGGGGTCCAATGAGCAGTTCTTC.

This clone was recorded a few times. The chain uses TRBV2 and TRBJ2-7, with D possibly called TRBD1 or TRBD2 (5 bases each). Germline V gene sequence: CDR1 SNHLY, CDR2 FYNNEI. The CDR3 length is 12 residues. The germline V and J ends were trimmed by 4 bases and 3 bases, with 7 bases remaining between them. The CDR3, as DNA: TGTGCCAGCAGTGGGGGGATCTACGAGCAGTACTTC. As protein: CASSGGIYEQYF.

Written as DNA, the CDR3 is TGTGCCACCAGCCTGGCCCCCGGGGAAGCTTTCTTT. This codes for CATSLAPGEAFF. This chain joins TRBV15 and TRBJ1-1, with D uncertain. This CDR3 comprises 12 residues. The V gene lost 5 bases and the J gene lost 8 bases, with 12 bases spanning the gap. Germline CDR1 and CDR2: LNHNV and YYDKDF (reference sequence).